The T cell receptor (beta chain) described here comes from a study of shared clonotypes between healthy human individuals. About the research overall: Three plates each covered CD4 naive and memory; CD8 naive two, CD8 memory one. Whole-study findings and limits: What limited the represented genetic and exposure-history diversity was the small number of donors.

Naive CD8 cells lacked CD45RO and underwent positive selection for CCR7, leaving out terminally differentiated effector memory CD45RA+ cells. In regard to this clone: Antigen specificity is unknown.

In the original workflow: Junction-only sequences without quality scores came from ImmunoSEQ, so filtering differed. Sequenced by immunoSEQ multiplex PCR; TCRdb stores in-frame clones only, minus some. D and trimming were read from the DNA, whereas the V and J calls and clone size are those reported in that table. The data show about 2.1 million clones, with approximately 94% seen just once and under 2% held by the top ten. This receptor was identified in a man aged 18 to 30 in good health. Some clones in this sample may be carry-over from other donors' samples. Sequences were obtained from naive CD8+ T cells from PBMCs.

The CDR3 region has the DNA TGTGCCAGCAGTTTCAGTGTCGGGAGTCTTCATGGCTACACCTTC. Translated, it gives CASSFSVGSLHGYTF. The chain has TRBV28 and TRBJ1-2; D ambiguous. The germline V gene encodes CDR1 MDHEN and CDR2 SYDVKM. V shed 3 bases and J shed 6 bases, with 17 bases lying between them. The CDR3 has 15 amino acids.